A selection of T cell receptor beta chains follows, all from one sample in a study of T cells in Graves' hyperthyroidism and ophthalmopathy. TCRdb passed the multiplex PCR reads through MiXCR, listing each CDR3 protein once. The sample consists of 550,000 to 650,000 distinct CDR3 sequences, less than 15% of them appearing once. Sequenced input: blood. The origin of the receptors is a woman aged 40 to 49 with Graves' hyperthyroidism. The CDR3 runs from the conserved cysteine through the conserved F or W. The D gene is left open where the match is weak. For some rows the clone size is stated as once, few or many, or as a class when expanded; others skip it.

CDR3aa,CDR3nt,j_gene,v_gene,d_gene,abundance
CSARTTGAYNEQFF,TGCAGTGCCCGGACGACGGGGGCCTACAATGAGCAGTTCTTC,TRBJ2-1,TRBV20-1,.,few
CASSLGVVSYEQYF,TGTGCCAGCAGCCTAGGGGTGGTTTCATACGAGCAGTACTTC,TRBJ2-7,TRBV3-1,.,many
CASSEGAGGNTGELFF,TGTGCCAGCAGTGAAGGGGCGGGAGGTAACACCGGGGAGCTGTTTTTT,TRBJ2-2,TRBV6-1,TRBD2,many
CASSMGRGRGLNEQYF,TGTGCCAGTAGTATGGGTCGAGGCAGGGGGCTGAACGAGCAGTACTTC,TRBJ2-7,TRBV19,TRBD1,.
CASSLAKAGGPQETQYF,TGCGCCAGCAGCTTGGCAAAGGCGGGAGGGCCTCAAGAGACCCAGTACTTC,TRBJ2-5,TRBV5-1,TRBD2,many
CASSLVRGLGYGYTF,TGTGCCAGCAGCTTAGTTAGGGGGCTGGGCTATGGCTACACCTTC,TRBJ1-2,TRBV11-2,TRBD1,few
CASSTYEGNIQYF,TGTGCCAGCAGCACGTACGAAGGAAACATTCAGTACTTC,TRBJ2-4,TRBV7-9,.,few
CASSSRLAGREQFF,TGTGCCAGCAGCTCGCGACTAGCGGGAAGAGAGCAGTTCTTC,TRBJ2-1,TRBV5-1,TRBD2,.
CASSLTSDRANTIYF,TGTGCCAGCAGTTTAACTTCTGACAGGGCAAACACCATATATTTT,TRBJ1-3,TRBV28,TRBD1,.
CASSTTSGGYNEQFF,TGTGCCAGTAGCACAACTAGCGGGGGTTACAATGAGCAGTTCTTC,TRBJ2-1,TRBV19,TRBD2,few
CASSLSDATGELFF,TGTGCCAGCAGCTTGAGCGACGCGACCGGGGAGCTGTTTTTT,TRBJ2-2,TRBV5-4,.,.
CSASPLYEQYF,TGCAGTGCTAGCCCCCTCTACGAGCAGTACTTC,TRBJ2-7,TRBV20-1,.,few
CASSPGRETQYF,TGTGCCAGCAGCCCAGGGAGGGAGACCCAGTACTTC,TRBJ2-5,TRBV13,.,many
CASSLQRGVEGYTF,TGTGCCAGCAGCTTGCAAAGGGGGGTAGAAGGCTACACCTTC,TRBJ1-2,TRBV7-2,.,many
CASGLFWQGTSEQYF,TGTGCCAGCGGTTTATTCTGGCAGGGGACCTCCGAGCAGTACTTC,TRBJ2-7,TRBV28,.,.
CASSVPYSNQPQHF,TGTGCCAGCAGCGTCCCGTATAGCAATCAGCCCCAGCATTTT,TRBJ1-5,TRBV7-8,.,many
CASRGIGGSGSNEQFF,TGTGCCAGCAGAGGGATTGGGGGTAGCGGGAGCAATGAGCAGTTCTTC,TRBJ2-1,TRBV12-3/TRBV12-4,TRBD2,many
CASSSGVVGKGEQFF,TGCGCCAGCAGCTCCGGGGTAGTGGGGAAGGGTGAGCAGTTCTTC,TRBJ2-1,TRBV5-1,.,many
CASSYSLQGYEAFF,TGTGCCAGCAGTTACTCTCTACAGGGGTATGAAGCTTTCTTT,TRBJ1-1,TRBV6-6,TRBD1,.
CASSLAPGLNTGELFF,TGTGCCAGCAGCTTAGCGCCGGGACTGAACACCGGGGAGCTGTTTTTT,TRBJ2-2,TRBV7-9,.,.
CASSDGRIPEAFF,TGCGCCAGCAGTGATGGGAGAATTCCTGAAGCTTTCTTT,TRBJ1-1,TRBV10-2,.,.
CASSPSDYEQFF,TGTGCCAGCAGCCCTAGCGACTATGAGCAGTTCTTC,TRBJ2-1,TRBV11-2,.,many
CASSYSNGLNAEAFF,TGTGCCAGCAGTTACTCGAACGGCCTAAACGCTGAAGCTTTCTTT,TRBJ1-1,TRBV6-2/TRBV6-3,.,few
CASSLGFRAGYNEQFF,TGTGCCAGCAGCTTAGGATTCAGGGCTGGTTACAATGAGCAGTTCTTC,TRBJ2-1,TRBV11-2,.,few
CASSALPGLGSSYEQYF,TGTGCCAGCAGTGCACTTCCGGGACTAGGGAGCTCCTACGAGCAGTACTTC,TRBJ2-7,TRBV12-3/TRBV12-4,TRBD2,many
CASGAGTTDTDTQYF,TGCGCCAGCGGGGCCGGGACTACCGACACAGATACGCAGTATTTT,TRBJ2-3,TRBV5-1,TRBD2,many
CASSFPGTGRLYGYTF,TGTGCCAGCAGTTTTCCCGGGACAGGGCGGCTCTATGGCTACACCTTC,TRBJ1-2,TRBV12-3/TRBV12-4,TRBD1,.
CASSQRTSGLYEQYF,TGCGCCAGCAGCCAAAGAACTAGCGGACTTTACGAGCAGTACTTC,TRBJ2-7,TRBV4-1,TRBD2,.
CASISSRNTEAFF,TGTGCCAGCATTTCGTCTCGGAACACTGAAGCTTTCTTT,TRBJ1-1,TRBV2,.,many
CSALRASGSTDTQYF,TGCAGTGCTCTCCGAGCTAGCGGAAGCACAGATACGCAGTATTTT,TRBJ2-3,TRBV20-1,TRBD2,.
CASSSQGTLTHEQYF,TGTGCCAGCAGTTCTCAGGGAACCCTCACCCACGAGCAGTACTTC,TRBJ2-7,TRBV27,.,many
CASSLASGRDTQYF,TGTGCCAGCAGCTTAGCTAGCGGGAGAGATACGCAGTATTTT,TRBJ2-3,TRBV7-3,TRBD2,many
CSAREDRESYNEQFF,TGCAGTGCTAGGGAGGACAGGGAATCCTACAATGAGCAGTTCTTC,TRBJ2-1,TRBV20-1,TRBD1,.
CAIRTFYNEQFF,TGTGCCATCCGGACTTTCTACAATGAGCAGTTCTTC,TRBJ2-1,TRBV10-3,.,few
CASSPLGTGSYNEQFF,TGTGCCAGCAGCCCCTTAGGAACAGGGTCCTACAATGAGCAGTTCTTC,TRBJ2-1,TRBV9,.,.
CSASSYRGTSTDTQYF,TGCAGTGCTAGCTCGTATCGGGGAACTAGCACAGATACGCAGTATTTT,TRBJ2-3,TRBV20-1,.,few
CATSDRDPGVTYNSPLHF,TGTGCCACCAGCGACAGGGATCCAGGGGTTACCTATAATTCACCCCTCCACTTT,TRBJ1-6,TRBV15,TRBD1,.
CASSLRGASQPQHF,TGTGCCAGCAGTTTACGGGGGGCAAGTCAGCCCCAGCATTTT,TRBJ1-5,TRBV28,.,many
CSARITETQYF,TGCAGTGCTAGGATCACAGAGACCCAGTACTTC,TRBJ2-5,TRBV20-1,.,many
CSARGAAGAGVRNEQFF,TGCAGTGCTAGGGGGGCCGCTGGAGCGGGAGTCCGCAATGAGCAGTTCTTC,TRBJ2-1,TRBV20-1,TRBD2,many
CSVERVSLGDGYTF,TGCAGCGTTGAAAGGGTCTCTTTAGGGGATGGCTACACCTTC,TRBJ1-2,TRBV29-1,.,many
CASSHSPGGRPTYGYTF,TGTGCCAGCAGCCATAGCCCCGGCGGGCGGCCGACCTATGGCTACACCTTC,TRBJ1-2,TRBV3-1,.,many
CASSYGLAGINEQFF,TGCGCCAGCAGCTACGGACTAGCGGGGATCAATGAGCAGTTCTTC,TRBJ2-1,TRBV5-1,TRBD2,.
CASSPRGAGANTEAFF,TGTGCCAGCTCACCACGGGGGGCTGGTGCGAACACTGAAGCTTTCTTT,TRBJ1-1,TRBV18,.,many
CASSAGTSGSIITDTQYF,TGTGCCAGCAGCGCCGGGACTAGCGGGAGTATTATCACAGATACGCAGTATTTT,TRBJ2-3,TRBV2,TRBD2,.
CASSPDRLNEQFF,TGTGCCAGCTCACCAGACAGGCTAAATGAGCAGTTCTTC,TRBJ2-1,TRBV18,.,many
CSARDRDRGPYGQYF,TGCAGTGCTAGAGATAGGGACAGGGGGCCCTACGGGCAGTACTTC,TRBJ2-7,TRBV20-1,TRBD1,.
CASSLIAGNQPQHF,TGTGCCAGCAGTTTGATCGCGGGCAATCAGCCCCAGCATTTT,TRBJ1-5,TRBV28,.,many
CASSEAGGGGVHAETQYF,TGTGCCAGCAGTGAAGCGGGGGGAGGGGGCGTTCATGCAGAGACCCAGTACTTC,TRBJ2-5,TRBV6-1,.,many
CASRQRGWGEQYF,TGTGCCAGCAGGCAACGCGGATGGGGGGAGCAGTACTTC,TRBJ2-7,TRBV6-1,.,.